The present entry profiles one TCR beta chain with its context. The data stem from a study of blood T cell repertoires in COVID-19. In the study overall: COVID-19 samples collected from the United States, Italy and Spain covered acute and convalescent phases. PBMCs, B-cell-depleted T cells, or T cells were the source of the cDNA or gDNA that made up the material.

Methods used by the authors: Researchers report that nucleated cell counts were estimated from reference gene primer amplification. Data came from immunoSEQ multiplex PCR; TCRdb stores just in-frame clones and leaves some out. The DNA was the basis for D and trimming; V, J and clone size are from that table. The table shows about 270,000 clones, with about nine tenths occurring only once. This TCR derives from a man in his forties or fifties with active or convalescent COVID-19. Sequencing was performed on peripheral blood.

The CDR3 region has the DNA TGTGCCAGCAGCCAGGACAGGGGGCCAACTGAAGCTTTCTTT. Translation gives CASSQDRGPTEAFF. The V gene is TRBV5-4, the J gene TRBJ1-1, with 11 bases aligning to TRBD1. CDR3 length: 14 residues. V dropped 4 bases and J dropped 5; count of bases not matched to a gene: 4. CDR1 is SGHNT and CDR2 is YYREEE in the germline V gene (reference sequence).